This TCR beta chain was found in a study of identical twins. Carrying unique molecular identifiers, the cDNA also gained a universal primer site through template switching. One entry per CDR3 protein results from TCRdb running MiXCR on the 5' RACE reads. The sample yields 350,000 to 600,000 distinct CDR3 sequences, 13% to 15% seen once. With respect to this clonotype: No antigen is known for it.

Findings of the study overall: Potential partial confounding of zero-insertion analyses by invariant MAIT and iNKT cells was noted.

The data also belong to a second study, concerning yellow fever vaccine responses in identical twins.

This sequence originates from a woman between 18 and 29 years old in good health. Source material: CD4+ T cells sorted from blood.

The chain's CDR3 is CASSYSGPSSYEQYF. In nucleotides, the CDR3 is TGTGCCAGCAGCTACTCGGGACCAAGCTCCTACGAGCAGTACTTC. This chain connects TRBV2 to TRBJ2-7, with D perhaps matching TRBD1 or TRBD2 (5 bases each). This CDR3 comprises 15 residues. Trimming shortened V by 6 bases and J by 0 bases, and 15 bases separated the two germline ends. CDR1 and CDR2 from the germline V gene are SNHLY and FYNNEI.